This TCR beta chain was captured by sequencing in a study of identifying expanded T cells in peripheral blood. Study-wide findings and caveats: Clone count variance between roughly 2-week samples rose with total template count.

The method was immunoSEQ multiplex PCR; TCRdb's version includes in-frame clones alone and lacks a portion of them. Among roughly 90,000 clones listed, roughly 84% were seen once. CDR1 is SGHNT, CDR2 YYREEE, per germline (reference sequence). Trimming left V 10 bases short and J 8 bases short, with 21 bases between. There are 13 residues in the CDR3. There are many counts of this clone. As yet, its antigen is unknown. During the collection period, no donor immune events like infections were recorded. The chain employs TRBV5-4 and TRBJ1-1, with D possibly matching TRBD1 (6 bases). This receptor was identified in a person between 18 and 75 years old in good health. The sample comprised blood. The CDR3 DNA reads TGTGCCTCTAACCTTGGGGGCAAGAGGGAAGCTTTCTTT. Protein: CASNLGGKREAFF.